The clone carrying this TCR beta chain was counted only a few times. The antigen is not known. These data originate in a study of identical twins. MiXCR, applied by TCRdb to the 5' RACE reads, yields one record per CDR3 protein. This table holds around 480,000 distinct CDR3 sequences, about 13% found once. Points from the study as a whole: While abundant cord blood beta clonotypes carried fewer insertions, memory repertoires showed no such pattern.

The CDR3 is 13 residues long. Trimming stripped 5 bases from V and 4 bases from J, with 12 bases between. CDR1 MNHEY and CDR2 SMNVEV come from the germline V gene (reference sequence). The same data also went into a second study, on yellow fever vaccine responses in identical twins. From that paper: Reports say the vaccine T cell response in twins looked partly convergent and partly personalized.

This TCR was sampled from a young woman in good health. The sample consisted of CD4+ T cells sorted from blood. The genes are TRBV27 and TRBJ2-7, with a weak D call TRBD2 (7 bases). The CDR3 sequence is CASSNREGYEQYF. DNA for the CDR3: TGTGCCAGCAGTAACAGGGAGGGGTACGAGCAGTACTTC.